The TCR beta chain under discussion was sequenced for a study of identical twins. Looked up from germline, CDR1 is SQVTM and CDR2 is ANQGSEA. CDR3 length: 11 residues. Deletions cut 8 bases from V and 2 bases from J, with 9 bases between. This clonotype turned up a few times. A universal primer site was created by template switching, with the cDNA bearing unique molecular identifiers. A single record per CDR3 protein comes from TCRdb applying MiXCR to the 5' RACE reads. The sample yields more than 400,000 distinct CDR3 sequences, nearly 15% seen once. This sample also appeared in a second study, on yellow fever vaccine responses in identical twins.

The gene calls are TRBV29-1 and TRBJ1-2; D not certain. This sequence was found in a woman between 18 and 30 years old in good health. Sequencing was performed on CD4+ T cells sorted from blood. CDR3 in amino acids: CSTAENYGYTF. As DNA, the CDR3 is TGCAGCACGGCGGAGAACTATGGCTACACCTTC.